The rows below give T cell receptor beta chains drawn from one sample of a study of CD8+ T cells in alopecia areata. This table comes from immunoSEQ multiplex PCR, and its TCRdb copy is limited to in-frame clones, with some not included. This sample yields roughly 60,000 clones, of which approximately 44% are seen a single time; roughly 21% belongs to the top ten. The sequencing here drew on CD8+ T cells sorted from blood, taken at approximately week 37, from a patient treated with tofacitinib. These receptors were taken from a human donor with alopecia areata. CDR3s include the opening cysteine and the closing phenylalanine or tryptophan. D genes are given only for firm matches. Part of the rows lack a size; the others show once, few, many or a class for expanded clones.

TRBJ2-7	.	.	TRBV18	CASSPPSGYYEQYF	TGTGCCAGCTCACCGCCATCGGGATACTACGAGCAGTACTTC
TRBJ2-1	.	once	TRBV4-3	CASSLGRGGNNEQFF	TGCGCCAGCAGCTTAGGGCGAGGGGGGAACAATGAGCAGTTCTTC
TRBJ1-5	.	.	TRBV10-3	CAISESGGDQPQHF	TGTGCCATCAGTGAGTCGGGAGGGGATCAGCCCCAGCATTTT
TRBJ2-1	TRBD2	.	TRBV9	CASSLGLAGGYEQFF	TGTGCCAGCAGTCTGGGGCTAGCGGGAGGATACGAGCAGTTCTTC
TRBJ1-1	.	few	TRBV28	CASSPGTRNTEAFF	TGTGCCAGCAGCCCCGGGACTAGGAACACTGAAGCTTTCTTT
TRBJ2-7	TRBD2	.	TRBV4-1	CASSQDLWEGGYEQYF	TGCGCCAGCAGCCAAGATTTGTGGGAGGGAGGCTACGAGCAGTACTTC
TRBJ2-3	.	.	TRBV14	CASSQERRTDTQYF	TGTGCCAGCAGCCAAGAGCGGAGAACAGATACGCAGTATTTT
TRBJ2-5	.	.	TRBV7-9	CASSSRDVGQGQETQYF	TGTGCCAGCAGCTCCAGGGACGTAGGTCAAGGGCAAGAGACCCAGTACTTC
TRBJ2-7	.	.	TRBV4-3	CASSQGARGSYEQYF	TGCGCCAGCAGCCAAGGGGCGAGGGGCTCCTACGAGCAGTACTTC
TRBJ2-7	.	.	TRBV5-1	CASRWRTEGDEQYF	TGCGCCAGCAGATGGAGAACCGAGGGGGACGAGCAGTACTTC
TRBJ2-7	.	.	TRBV6-1	CASSVGRGSYEQYF	TGTGCCAGCAGTGTTGGCAGGGGCTCCTACGAGCAGTACTTC
TRBJ1-2	.	.	TRBV29-1	CSVPGQSHYGYTF	TGCAGCGTTCCGGGACAATCCCACTATGGCTACACCTTC
TRBJ2-7	.	.	TRBV4-1	CASSREPSGLSYEQYF	TGCGCCAGCAGCCGGGAACCGAGCGGCTTGTCCTACGAGCAGTACTTC
TRBJ2-7	.	.	TRBV29-1	CSVVGAVYEQYF	TGCAGCGTTGTAGGGGCCGTGTACGAGCAGTACTTC
TRBJ1-4	.	.	TRBV5-4	CASSLGAGFNEKLFF	TGTGCCAGCAGCTTAGGGGCAGGGTTTAATGAAAAACTGTTTTTT
TRBJ2-5	.	.	TRBV7-3	CATPIRTQYF	TGTGCCACCCCCATACGGACCCAGTACTTC
TRBJ1-1	.	.	TRBV29-1	CSALPGGFAEAFF	TGCAGCGCACTACCCGGGGGCTTCGCTGAAGCTTTCTTT
TRBJ2-1	TRBD2	.	TRBV7-9	CASSLAGTYNEQFF	TGTGCCAGCAGCCTAGCGGGTACCTACAATGAGCAGTTCTTC
TRBJ2-7	TRBD1	few	TRBV10-3	CATLQPGGYEQYF	TGTGCCACTCTGCAGCCAGGGGGCTACGAGCAGTACTTC
TRBJ1-2	.	.	TRBV7-9	CASSDRPERGYTF	TGTGCCAGCAGCGATAGACCCGAGCGTGGCTACACCTTC
TRBJ2-7	TRBD2	.	TRBV29-1	CSAGGGYEQYF	TGCAGCGCCGGGGGGGGCTACGAGCAGTACTTC
TRBJ1-2	.	.	TRBV19	CASRPSFRVYGYTF	TGTGCCAGTCGTCCAAGTTTCAGGGTGTATGGCTACACCTTC